This is a list of T cell receptor beta chains from one sample in a study of identical twins. TCRdb independently ran MiXCR on the 5' RACE reads; one entry per CDR3 protein. The repertoire holds nearly 900,000 distinct CDR3 sequences, with roughly an eighth as singletons. These data are also associated with another study on yellow fever vaccine responses in identical twins.

Material: PBMCs. Receptors originate from a woman younger than 35 in good health. Both conserved end residues are part of each CDR3. D genes are given only for firm matches. For some rows the clone size is stated as once, few or many, or as a class when expanded; others skip it.

J gene: TRBJ2-5
clone size: .
D gene: .
V gene: TRBV11-1
CDR3 protein: CASSLDVETQYF
CDR3 DNA: TGTGCCAGCAGCCTCGACGTGGAGACCCAGTACTTC

J gene: TRBJ2-3
clone size: .
D gene: TRBD2
V gene: TRBV5-1
CDR3 protein: CASSLTGTSGVRTDTQYF
CDR3 DNA: TGCGCCAGCAGCTTAACCGGGACTAGCGGGGTCCGCACAGATACGCAGTATTTT

J gene: TRBJ2-1
clone size: few
D gene: TRBD2
V gene: TRBV20-1
CDR3 protein: CSASDPSGRVYEQFF
CDR3 DNA: TGCAGTGCTAGCGACCCTAGCGGGAGGGTTTATGAGCAGTTCTTC

J gene: TRBJ1-2
clone size: few
D gene: .
V gene: TRBV29-1
CDR3 protein: CSTGGDYGYTF
CDR3 DNA: TGCAGCACGGGCGGAGACTATGGCTACACCTTC

J gene: TRBJ2-4
clone size: .
D gene: .
V gene: TRBV12-3/TRBV12-4
CDR3 protein: CASSFVAAWGKNIQYF
CDR3 DNA: TGTGCCAGCAGTTTTGTCGCAGCCTGGGGCAAAAACATTCAGTACTTC

J gene: TRBJ2-2
clone size: few
D gene: .
V gene: TRBV2
CDR3 protein: CASSEHTGELFF
CDR3 DNA: TGTGCCAGCAGTGAACACACCGGGGAGCTGTTTTTT

J gene: TRBJ2-1
clone size: few
D gene: TRBD2
V gene: TRBV18
CDR3 protein: CASSPSVTSGNEQFF
CDR3 DNA: TGTGCCAGCTCACCTTCGGTGACTAGCGGCAATGAGCAGTTCTTC

J gene: TRBJ2-1
clone size: .
D gene: TRBD2
V gene: TRBV5-1
CDR3 protein: CASSSGEAYNEQFF
CDR3 DNA: TGCGCCAGCAGCAGCGGGGAGGCCTACAATGAGCAGTTCTTC

J gene: TRBJ2-1
clone size: .
D gene: TRBD2
V gene: TRBV6-5
CDR3 protein: CASSFGLAGGAPEQFF
CDR3 DNA: TGTGCCAGCAGTTTCGGACTAGCGGGAGGAGCCCCCGAGCAGTTCTTC

J gene: TRBJ2-3
clone size: few
D gene: TRBD2
V gene: TRBV10-3
CDR3 protein: CAISEILAGSTDTQYF
CDR3 DNA: TGTGCCATCAGTGAGATACTAGCGGGGAGCACAGATACGCAGTATTTT

J gene: TRBJ2-3
clone size: .
D gene: .
V gene: TRBV10-2
CDR3 protein: CASSDRWRQGVVTDTQYF
CDR3 DNA: TGCGCCAGCAGTGACCGGTGGAGGCAGGGCGTGGTTACAGATACGCAGTATTTT

J gene: TRBJ1-1
clone size: few
D gene: TRBD1
V gene: TRBV2
CDR3 protein: CASETGDSAEAFF
CDR3 DNA: TGTGCCAGCGAGACAGGGGATTCGGCTGAAGCTTTCTTT

J gene: TRBJ2-1
clone size: many
D gene: .
V gene: TRBV12-3/TRBV12-4
CDR3 protein: CASSPQAGFSYNEQFF
CDR3 DNA: TGTGCCAGCAGTCCCCAAGCGGGCTTCTCCTACAATGAGCAGTTCTTC

J gene: TRBJ1-1
clone size: few
D gene: .
V gene: TRBV12-3/TRBV12-4
CDR3 protein: CASSPGQTYAEAFF
CDR3 DNA: TGTGCCAGCAGTCCCGGACAGACATACGCTGAAGCTTTCTTT

J gene: TRBJ2-7
clone size: once
D gene: TRBD1
V gene: TRBV7-6
CDR3 protein: CASSRSSGQQYEQYF
CDR3 DNA: TGTGCCAGCAGCAGATCTTCGGGACAGCAATACGAGCAGTACTTC

J gene: TRBJ2-1
clone size: .
D gene: .
V gene: TRBV7-6
CDR3 protein: CASSLGNRGGRSYNEQFF
CDR3 DNA: TGTGCCAGCAGCTTAGGCAACAGGGGAGGTCGTTCCTACAATGAGCAGTTCTTC

J gene: TRBJ2-7
clone size: .
D gene: .
V gene: TRBV21-1
CDR3 protein: CASSKGLAKANHCGEQYF
CDR3 DNA: TGTGCCAGCAGCAAAGGACTAGCCAAGGCGAATCACTGCGGGGAGCAGTACTTC

J gene: TRBJ2-3
clone size: .
D gene: TRBD2
V gene: TRBV6-8
CDR3 protein: CASSYSTSGSSDTQYF
CDR3 DNA: TGTGCCAGCAGTTACTCAACTAGCGGGAGCTCAGATACGCAGTATTTT

J gene: TRBJ2-5
clone size: few
D gene: .
V gene: TRBV7-9
CDR3 protein: CASSFPSEQETQYF
CDR3 DNA: TGTGCCAGCAGCTTCCCGTCCGAGCAAGAGACCCAGTACTTC

J gene: TRBJ2-5
clone size: few
D gene: .
V gene: TRBV6-2/TRBV6-3
CDR3 protein: CASSYSERTIDWETQYF
CDR3 DNA: TGTGCCAGCAGTTACTCTGAACGGACGATAGATTGGGAGACCCAGTACTTC

J gene: TRBJ1-1
clone size: many
D gene: .
V gene: TRBV6-5
CDR3 protein: CASSYSLMAYTEAFF
CDR3 DNA: TGTGCCAGCAGTTACTCTCTGATGGCGTACACTGAAGCTTTCTTT

J gene: TRBJ2-7
clone size: few
D gene: TRBD2
V gene: TRBV15
CDR3 protein: CATSRDIAGKPFTEQYF
CDR3 DNA: TGTGCCACCAGCAGAGATATAGCGGGAAAGCCATTTACAGAGCAGTACTTC

J gene: TRBJ2-1
clone size: many
D gene: TRBD2
V gene: TRBV27
CDR3 protein: CASSIGTSGYNEQFF
CDR3 DNA: TGTGCCAGCAGTATCGGGACTAGCGGTTACAATGAGCAGTTCTTC